The clone carrying this T cell receptor (beta chain) was observed a few times. Antigen: not known. The data were obtained in a study of cytomegalovirus exposure and HLA in healthy donors. Study as a whole: From HLA-typed donors, an early data release held 70 million to 100 million unique TCRs.

A multiplex PCR was run with 60 Vbeta primers and 13 Jbeta primers. Assay: immunoSEQ multiplex PCR; the TCRdb copy retains only in-frame clones and omits some. This table holds some 110,000 clones, approximately 80% found once. Each donor's status was that of a healthy bone marrow donor. J was trimmed by 6 bases and V by 6 bases; bases with no gene match: 10. The germline gives CDR1 SQVTM, CDR2 ANQGSEA. There are 13 residues in the CDR3. Study observations and caveats: Later work showed greater clonal expansion in HLA-associated TCR beta chains than in equally common others. Excluded: some indistinguishable V segments such as TRBV6-2 and TRBV6-3.

The sample consisted of PBMCs. The clonotype comes from a woman aged 18-29 years in good health and CMV-seropositive. The chain couples TRBV29-1 to TRBJ2-7; 8 nucleotides line up with TRBD1. The CDR3 region has the DNA TGCAGCGTCGGTGGGACAGGCCTTGGCGAGCAGTACTTC. It yields the protein CSVGGTGLGEQYF.